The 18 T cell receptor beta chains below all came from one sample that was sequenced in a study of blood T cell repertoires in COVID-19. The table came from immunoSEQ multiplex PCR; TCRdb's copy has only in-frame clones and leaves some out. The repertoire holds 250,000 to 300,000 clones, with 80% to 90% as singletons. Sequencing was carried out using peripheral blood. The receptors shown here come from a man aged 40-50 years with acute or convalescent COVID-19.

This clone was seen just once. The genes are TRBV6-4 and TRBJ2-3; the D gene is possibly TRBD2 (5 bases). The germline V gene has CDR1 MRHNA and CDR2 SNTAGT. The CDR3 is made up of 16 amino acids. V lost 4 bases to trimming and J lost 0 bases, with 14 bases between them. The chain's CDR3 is CASSVDYATSTDTQYF. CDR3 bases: TGTGCCAGCAGTGTCGACTATGCGACTAGCACAGATACGCAGTATTTT.

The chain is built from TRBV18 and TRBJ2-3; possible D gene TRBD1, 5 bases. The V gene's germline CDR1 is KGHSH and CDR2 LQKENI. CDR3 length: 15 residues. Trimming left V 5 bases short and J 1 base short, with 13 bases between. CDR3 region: CASSSAGLRTDTQYF. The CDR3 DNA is TGTGCCAGCTCATCGGCAGGGCTTCGCACAGATACGCAGTATTTT. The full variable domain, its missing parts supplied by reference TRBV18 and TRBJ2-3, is NAGVMQNPRHLVRRRGQEARLRCSPMKGHSHVYWYRQLPEEGLKFMVYLQKENIIDESGMPKERFSAEFPKEGPSILRIQQVVRGDSAAYFCASSSAGLRTDTQYFGPGTRLTVL.

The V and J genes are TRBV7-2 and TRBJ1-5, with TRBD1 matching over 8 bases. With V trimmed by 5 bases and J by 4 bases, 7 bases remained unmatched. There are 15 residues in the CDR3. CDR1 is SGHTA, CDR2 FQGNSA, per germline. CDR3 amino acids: CASSPSQGANQPQHF. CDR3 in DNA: TGTGCCAGCAGCCCGTCGCAGGGGGCAAATCAGCCCCAGCATTTT.

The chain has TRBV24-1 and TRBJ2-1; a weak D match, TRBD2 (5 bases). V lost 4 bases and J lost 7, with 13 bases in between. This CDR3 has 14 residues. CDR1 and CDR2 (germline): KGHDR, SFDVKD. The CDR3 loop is CATSDPPTGNEQFF. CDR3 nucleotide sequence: TGTGCCACCAGTGACCCCCCGACGGGGAATGAGCAGTTCTTC.

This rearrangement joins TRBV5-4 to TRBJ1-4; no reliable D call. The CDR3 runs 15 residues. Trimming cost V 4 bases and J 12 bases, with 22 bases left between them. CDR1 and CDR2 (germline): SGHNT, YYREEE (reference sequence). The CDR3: CASSEYTTPATELFF. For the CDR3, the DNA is TGTGCCAGCAGCGAATACACTACACCCGCAACGGAACTGTTTTTT.

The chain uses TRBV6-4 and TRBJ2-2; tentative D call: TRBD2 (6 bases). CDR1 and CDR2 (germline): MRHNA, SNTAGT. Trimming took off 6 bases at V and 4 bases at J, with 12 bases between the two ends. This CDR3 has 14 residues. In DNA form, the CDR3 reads TGTGCCAGCAGGAGGACTACTTCCACCGGGGAGCTGTTTTTT. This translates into CASRRTTSTGELFF.

This CDR3 is CASSTGIYINSPLHF. The DNA of the CDR3 is TGTGCCAGCAGTACAGGAATTTATATTAATTCACCCCTCCACTTT. The chain has TRBV2 and TRBJ1-6; possibly TRBD1 for D (5 bases). With 5 bases removed from V and 6 bases from J, the gap between germline ends came to 14 bases. From germline, CDR1 is SNHLY and CDR2 FYNNEI. This CDR3 is built from 15 residues.

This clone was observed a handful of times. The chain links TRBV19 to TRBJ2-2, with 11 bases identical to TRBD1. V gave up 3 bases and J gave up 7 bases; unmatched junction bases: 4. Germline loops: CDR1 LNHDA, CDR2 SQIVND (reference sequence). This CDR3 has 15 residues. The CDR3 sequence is CASSIWGQGDGELFF. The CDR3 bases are TGTGCCAGTAGTATTTGGGGACAGGGGGACGGGGAGCTGTTTTTT.

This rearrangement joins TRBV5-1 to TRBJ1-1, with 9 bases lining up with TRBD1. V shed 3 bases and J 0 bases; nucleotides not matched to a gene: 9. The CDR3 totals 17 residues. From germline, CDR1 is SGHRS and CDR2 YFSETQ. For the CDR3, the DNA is TGCGCCAGCAGCTCTACCGGGACAGGGTCCATGAACACTGAAGCTTTCTTT. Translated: CASSSTGTGSMNTEAFF. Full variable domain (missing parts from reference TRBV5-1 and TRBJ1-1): KAGVTQTPRYLIKTRGQQVTLSCSPISGHRSVSWYQQTPGQGLQFLFEYFSETQRNKGNFPGRFSGRQFSNSRSEMNVSTLELGDSALYLCASSSTGTGSMNTEAFFGQGTRLTVV.

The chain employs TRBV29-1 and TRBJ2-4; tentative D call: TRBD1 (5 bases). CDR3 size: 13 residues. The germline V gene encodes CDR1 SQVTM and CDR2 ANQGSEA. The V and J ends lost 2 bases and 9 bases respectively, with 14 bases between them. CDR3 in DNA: TGCAGCGTTGAACCTCCAGGGATGAGCATTCAGTACTTC. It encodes CSVEPPGMSIQYF.

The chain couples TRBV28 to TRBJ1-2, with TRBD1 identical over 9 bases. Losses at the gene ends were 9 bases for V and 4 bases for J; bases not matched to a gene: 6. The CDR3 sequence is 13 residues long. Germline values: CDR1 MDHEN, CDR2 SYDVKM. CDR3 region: CASTGGPFYGYTF. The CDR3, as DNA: TGTGCCAGTACAGGGGGCCCTTTCTATGGCTACACCTTC.

The CDR3 loop reads CAISAGQVVVRLNYGYTF. Here the CDR3 DNA reads TGTGCCATCAGCGCGGGACAGGTTGTCGTGAGGTTAAACTATGGCTACACCTTC. V is TRBV10-3 and J is TRBJ1-2; TRBD1 aligns across 8 bases. Germline V CDR1 and CDR2: ENHRY, SYGVKD. The CDR3 loop spans 18 amino acids. V trimming: 6 bases; J trimming: 2 bases; junction bases outside the gene matches: 17.

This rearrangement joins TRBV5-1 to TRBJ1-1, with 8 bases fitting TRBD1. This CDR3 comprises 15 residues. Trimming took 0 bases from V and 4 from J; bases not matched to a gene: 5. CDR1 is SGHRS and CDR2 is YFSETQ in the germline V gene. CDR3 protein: CASSLGDRLSTEAFF. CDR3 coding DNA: TGCGCCAGCAGCTTGGGGGACAGGCTGAGCACTGAAGCTTTCTTT.

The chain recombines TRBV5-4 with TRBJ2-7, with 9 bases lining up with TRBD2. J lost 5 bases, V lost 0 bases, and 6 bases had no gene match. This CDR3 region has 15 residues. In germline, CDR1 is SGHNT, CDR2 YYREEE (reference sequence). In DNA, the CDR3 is TGTGCCAGCAGCTTGGACCTAGCGGGGTGGAACGAGCAGTACTTC. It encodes CASSLDLAGWNEQYF.

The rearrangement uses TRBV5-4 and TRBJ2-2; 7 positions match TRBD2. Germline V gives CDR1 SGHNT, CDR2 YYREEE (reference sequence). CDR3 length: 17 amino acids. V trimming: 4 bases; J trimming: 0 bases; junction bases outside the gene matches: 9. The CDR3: CASSPPGGGPNTGELFF. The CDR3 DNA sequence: TGTGCCAGCAGCCCGCCGGGCGGGGGACCGAACACCGGGGAGCTGTTTTTT.

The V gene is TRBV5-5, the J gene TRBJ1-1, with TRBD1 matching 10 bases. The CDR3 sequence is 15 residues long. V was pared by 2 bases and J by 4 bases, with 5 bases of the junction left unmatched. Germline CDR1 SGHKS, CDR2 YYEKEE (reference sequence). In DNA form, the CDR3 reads TGTGCCAGCAGCTTTACCGGGACAGGGGTCACTGAAGCTTTCTTT. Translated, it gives CASSFTGTGVTEAFF.

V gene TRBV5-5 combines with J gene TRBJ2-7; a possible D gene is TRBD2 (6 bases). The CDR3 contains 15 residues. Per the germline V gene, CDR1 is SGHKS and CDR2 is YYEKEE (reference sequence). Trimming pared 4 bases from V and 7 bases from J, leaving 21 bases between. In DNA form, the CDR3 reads TGTGCCAGCAGCCTCAATCTGGGGGGAACGGGTGAGCAGTACTTC. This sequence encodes CASSLNLGGTGEQYF.

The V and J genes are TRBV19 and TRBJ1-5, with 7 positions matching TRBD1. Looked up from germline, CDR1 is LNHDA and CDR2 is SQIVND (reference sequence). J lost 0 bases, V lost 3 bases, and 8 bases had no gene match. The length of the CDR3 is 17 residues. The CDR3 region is CASSIDRAGYSNQPQHF. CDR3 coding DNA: TGTGCCAGTAGTATTGACAGGGCCGGATATAGCAATCAGCCCCAGCATTTT.